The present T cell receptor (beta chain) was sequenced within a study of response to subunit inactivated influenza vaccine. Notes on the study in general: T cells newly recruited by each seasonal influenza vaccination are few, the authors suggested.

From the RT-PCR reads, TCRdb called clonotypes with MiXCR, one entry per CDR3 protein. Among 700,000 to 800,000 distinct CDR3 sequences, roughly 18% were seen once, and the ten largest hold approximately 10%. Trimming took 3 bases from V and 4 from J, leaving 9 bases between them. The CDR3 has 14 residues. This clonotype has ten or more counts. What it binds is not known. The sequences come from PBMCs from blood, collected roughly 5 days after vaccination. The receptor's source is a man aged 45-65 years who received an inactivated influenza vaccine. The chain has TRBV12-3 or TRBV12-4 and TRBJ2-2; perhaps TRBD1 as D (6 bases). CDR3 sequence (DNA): TGTGCCAGCAGTTTCCAGGGGAGCACCGGGGAGCTGTTTTTT. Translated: CASSFQGSTGELFF.